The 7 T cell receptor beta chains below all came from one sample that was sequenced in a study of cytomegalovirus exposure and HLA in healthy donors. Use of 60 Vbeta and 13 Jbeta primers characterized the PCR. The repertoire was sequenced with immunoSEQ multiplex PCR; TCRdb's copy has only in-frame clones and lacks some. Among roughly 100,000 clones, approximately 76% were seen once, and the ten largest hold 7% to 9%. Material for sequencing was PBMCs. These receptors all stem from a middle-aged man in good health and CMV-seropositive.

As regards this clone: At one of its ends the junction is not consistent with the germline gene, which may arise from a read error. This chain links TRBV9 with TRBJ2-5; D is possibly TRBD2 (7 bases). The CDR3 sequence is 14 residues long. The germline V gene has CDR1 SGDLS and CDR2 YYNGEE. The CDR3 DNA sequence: TGTACCAGCAGCGTGAGGGGGGGGCTGGAGACCCAGTACTTC. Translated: CTSSVRGGLETQYF.

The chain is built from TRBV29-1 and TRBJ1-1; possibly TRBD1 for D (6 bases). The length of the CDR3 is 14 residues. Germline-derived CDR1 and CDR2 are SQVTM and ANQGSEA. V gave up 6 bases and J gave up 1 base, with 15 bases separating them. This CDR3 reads CSVPRQATNTEAFF. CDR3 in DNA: TGCAGCGTCCCTAGACAGGCGACGAACACTGAAGCTTTCTTT.

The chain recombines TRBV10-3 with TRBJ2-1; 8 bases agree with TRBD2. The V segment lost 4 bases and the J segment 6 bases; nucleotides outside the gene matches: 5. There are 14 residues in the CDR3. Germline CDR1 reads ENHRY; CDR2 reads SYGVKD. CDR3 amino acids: CAISGVSGANEQFF. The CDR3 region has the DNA TGTGCCATCAGTGGGGTTAGCGGGGCCAATGAGCAGTTCTTC.

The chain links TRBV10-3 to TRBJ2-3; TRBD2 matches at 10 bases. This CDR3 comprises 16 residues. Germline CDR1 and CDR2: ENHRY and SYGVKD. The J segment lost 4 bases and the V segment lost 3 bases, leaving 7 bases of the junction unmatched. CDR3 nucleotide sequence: TGTGCCATCAGTGAATATAGCGGGGGGTTACCAGATACGCAGTATTTT. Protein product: CAISEYSGGLPDTQYF.

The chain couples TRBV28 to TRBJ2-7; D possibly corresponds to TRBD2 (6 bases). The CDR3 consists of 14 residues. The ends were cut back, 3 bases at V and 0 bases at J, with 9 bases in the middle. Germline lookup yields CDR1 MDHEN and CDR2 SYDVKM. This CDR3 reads CASSFRGVSYEQYF. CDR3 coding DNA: TGTGCCAGCAGTTTCCGCGGGGTCTCCTACGAGCAGTACTTC.

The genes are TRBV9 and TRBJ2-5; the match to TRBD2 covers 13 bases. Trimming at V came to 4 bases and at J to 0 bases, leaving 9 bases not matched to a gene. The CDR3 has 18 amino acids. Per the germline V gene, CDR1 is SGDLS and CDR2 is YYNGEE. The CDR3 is CASSIGTSGVLYQETQYF. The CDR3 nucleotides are TGTGCCAGCAGCATTGGGACTAGCGGGGTCTTGTACCAAGAGACCCAGTACTTC. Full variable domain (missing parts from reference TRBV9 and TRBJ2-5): DSGVTQTPKHLITATGQRVTLRCSPRSGDLSVYWYQQSLDQGLQFLIQYYNGEERAKGNILERFSAQQFPDLHSELNLSSLELGDSALYFCASSIGTSGVLYQETQYFGPGTRLLVL.

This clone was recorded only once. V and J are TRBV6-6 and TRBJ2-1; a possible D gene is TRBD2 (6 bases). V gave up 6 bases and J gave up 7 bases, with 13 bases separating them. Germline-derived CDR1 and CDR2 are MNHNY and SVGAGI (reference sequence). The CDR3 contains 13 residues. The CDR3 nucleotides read TGTGCCAGCAGGGGACTTCGACGGAATGAGCAGTTCTTC. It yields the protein CASRGLRRNEQFF.